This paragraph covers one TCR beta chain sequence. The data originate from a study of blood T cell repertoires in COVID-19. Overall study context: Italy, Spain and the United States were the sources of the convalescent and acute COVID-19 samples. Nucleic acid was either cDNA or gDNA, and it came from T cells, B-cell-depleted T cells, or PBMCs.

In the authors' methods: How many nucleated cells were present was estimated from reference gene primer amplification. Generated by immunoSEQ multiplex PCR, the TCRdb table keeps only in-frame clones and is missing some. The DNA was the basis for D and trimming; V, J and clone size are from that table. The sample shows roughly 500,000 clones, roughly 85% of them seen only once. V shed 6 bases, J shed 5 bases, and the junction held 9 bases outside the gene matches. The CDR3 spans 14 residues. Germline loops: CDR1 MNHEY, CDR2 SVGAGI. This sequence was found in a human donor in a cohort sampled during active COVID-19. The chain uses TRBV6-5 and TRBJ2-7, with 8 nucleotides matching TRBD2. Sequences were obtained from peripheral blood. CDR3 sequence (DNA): TGTGCCAGCAGACCCGGGACTAGTTCCAACGAGCAGTACTTC. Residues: CASRPGTSSNEQYF.